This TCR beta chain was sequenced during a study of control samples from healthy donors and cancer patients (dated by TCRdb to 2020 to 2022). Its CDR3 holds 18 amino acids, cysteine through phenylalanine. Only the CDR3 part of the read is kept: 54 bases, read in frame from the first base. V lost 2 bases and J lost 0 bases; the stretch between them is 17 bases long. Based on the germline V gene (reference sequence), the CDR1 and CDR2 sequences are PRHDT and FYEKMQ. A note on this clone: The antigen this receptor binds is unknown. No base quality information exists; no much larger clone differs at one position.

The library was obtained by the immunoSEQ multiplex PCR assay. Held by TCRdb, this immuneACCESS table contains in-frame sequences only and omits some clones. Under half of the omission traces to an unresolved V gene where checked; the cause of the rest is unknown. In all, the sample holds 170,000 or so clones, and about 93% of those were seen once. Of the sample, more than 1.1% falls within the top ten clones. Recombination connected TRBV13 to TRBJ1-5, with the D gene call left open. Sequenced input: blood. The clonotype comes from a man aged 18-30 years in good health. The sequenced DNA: TGTGCCAGCAGCTTAACCCTGGGCAGACCTTATAGCAATCAGCCCCAGCATTTT. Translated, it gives CASSLTLGRPYSNQPQHF.